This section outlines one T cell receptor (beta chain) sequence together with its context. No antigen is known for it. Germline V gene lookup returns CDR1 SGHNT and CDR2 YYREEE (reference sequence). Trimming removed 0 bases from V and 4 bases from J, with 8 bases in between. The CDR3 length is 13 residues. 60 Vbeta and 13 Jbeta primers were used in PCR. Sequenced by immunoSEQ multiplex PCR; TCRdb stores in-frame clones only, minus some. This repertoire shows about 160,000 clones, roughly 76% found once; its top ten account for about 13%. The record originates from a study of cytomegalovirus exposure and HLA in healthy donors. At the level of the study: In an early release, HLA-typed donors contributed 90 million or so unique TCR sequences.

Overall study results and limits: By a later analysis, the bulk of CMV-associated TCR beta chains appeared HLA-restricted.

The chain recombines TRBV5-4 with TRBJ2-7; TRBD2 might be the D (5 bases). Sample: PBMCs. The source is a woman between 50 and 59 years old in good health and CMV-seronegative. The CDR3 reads CASSLGSGYEQYF. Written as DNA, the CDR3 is TGTGCCAGCAGCTTGGGGTCGGGATACGAGCAGTACTTC. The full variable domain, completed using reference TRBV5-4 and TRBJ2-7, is ETGVTQSPTHLIKTRGQQVTLRCSSQSGHNTVSWYQQALGQGPQFIFQYYREEENGRGNFPPRFSGLQFPNYSSELNVNALELDDSALYLCASSLGSGYEQYFGPGTRLTVT.